The 10 T cell receptor beta chains below all came from one sample that was sequenced in a study of blood T cell repertoires in COVID-19. Assay: immunoSEQ multiplex PCR; the TCRdb copy retains only in-frame clones and omits some. Of about 320,000 clones in the sample, roughly 90% were seen once. Sequenced: PBMCs or T cells enriched from blood (not recorded which). All receptors derive from a woman younger than 45 who had been exposed to COVID-19.

This clone was observed once. The chain combines TRBV7-8 with TRBJ1-4; 8 bases align to TRBD1. The CDR3 consists of 14 residues. Germline values: CDR1 SGHVS, CDR2 FQNEAQ. Trimming cost V 5 bases and J 8 bases; bases outside gene matches: 7. The CDR3 DNA sequence: TGTGCCAGCAGCACTCGGACAGGGATCGAAAAACTGTTTTTT. It encodes CASSTRTGIEKLFF.

CDR3 amino acids: CATASGGAYNEQFF. CDR3 nucleotides: TGTGCCACCGCAAGCGGGGGGGCCTACAATGAGCAGTTCTTC. The chain has TRBV24-1 and TRBJ2-1; the match to TRBD2 covers 10 bases. CDR1 is KGHDR and CDR2 is SFDVKD in the germline V gene. V lost 9 bases and J lost 2; bases outside the gene matches: 3. The CDR3 contains 14 residues.

Worth noting for this clone: The same CDR3 can be traced to other DNA sequences in this sample. The chain uses TRBV2 and TRBJ2-7; D possibly corresponds to TRBD1 (6 bases). Germline-derived CDR1 and CDR2 are SNHLY and FYNNEI. Trimming shortened V by 6 bases and J by 4 bases, and 10 bases separated the two germline ends. The CDR3 consists of 12 residues. This chain's CDR3 is CASRTDSYEQYF. For the CDR3, the DNA is TGTGCCAGCAGGACGGACAGTTACGAGCAGTACTTC.

The CDR3 spells CASSKGTSGGTSYEQYF. CDR3 DNA: TGTGCCAGCAGCAAAGGGACTAGCGGGGGGACCTCCTACGAGCAGTACTTC. The chain employs TRBV11-3 and TRBJ2-7; 15 positions match TRBD2. Trimming removed 5 bases from V and 0 bases from J; junction bases left unmatched: 5. Germline V gene lookup returns CDR1 SGHNT and CDR2 YENEEA. CDR3 length: 17 amino acids.

The chain links TRBV7-8 to TRBJ2-7; 13 positions match TRBD2. The CDR3 length is 15 residues. Germline CDR1 and CDR2: SGHVS and FQNEAQ. With 4 bases clipped from V and 3 bases from J, the junction kept 3 bases outside the gene matches. In DNA, the CDR3 is TGTGCCAGCAGCTGGACTAGCGGGGGACACTACGAGCAGTACTTC. This translates into CASSWTSGGHYEQYF.

The V and J genes are TRBV10-3 and TRBJ1-1; 9 bases match TRBD1. CDR1 and CDR2 (germline): ENHRY, SYGVKD. Unmatched junction bases numbered 7, after V lost 4 bases and J lost 7 bases. This CDR3 has 14 residues. The CDR3 DNA sequence: TGTGCCATCAGTGCGGGACAGGGACCCGATGAAGCTTTCTTT. Its protein product is CAISAGQGPDEAFF.

This rearrangement joins TRBV10-3 to TRBJ2-1; D is uncertain. Germline assignment: CDR1 ENHRY and CDR2 SYGVKD. Deletions cut 6 bases from V and 8 bases from J, with 20 bases between. CDR3 size: 15 residues. CDR3 protein: CAISPKLDPWHEQFF. In DNA form, the CDR3 reads TGTGCCATCAGCCCAAAGCTAGACCCCTGGCATGAGCAGTTCTTC.

Concerning this clone: A junction boundary mismatches the germline segment, possibly from a read error. The V and J genes are TRBV5-1 and TRBJ1-4, with D possibly TRBD1 on 5 matching bases. Per germline, CDR1 SGHRS and CDR2 YFSETQ. CDR3 size: 11 residues. As DNA, the CDR3 is TGCGCCAGCAGCGGGGGAGGGCGCGCGGTTTTT. This encodes CASSGGGRAVF.

The CDR3 is CASSIKGGAYTEAFF. CDR3 in DNA: TGTGCCAGTAGTATTAAAGGCGGTGCATACACTGAAGCTTTCTTT. The chain recombines TRBV19 with TRBJ1-1, with D uncertain. There are 15 residues in the CDR3. V shed 3 bases and J shed 3 bases, with 14 bases lying between them. The germline CDR1 and CDR2 sequences are LNHDA and SQIVND (reference sequence).

With regard to this clone: The identical CDR3 is also encoded by other nucleotide sequences in the sample. This sequence joins TRBV5-4 and TRBJ2-3, with D possibly matching TRBD2 (5 bases). V lost 0 bases and J lost 3, with 5 bases in between. Looked up from germline, CDR1 is SGHNT and CDR2 is YYREEE (reference sequence). The CDR3 is made up of 13 amino acids. CDR3 loop: CASSLGRTDTQYF. CDR3 bases: TGTGCCAGCAGCTTGGGGAGGACAGATACGCAGTATTTT. Complete variable domain (other parts from reference TRBV5-4 and TRBJ2-3): ETGVTQSPTHLIKTRGQQVTLRCSSQSGHNTVSWYQQALGQGPQFIFQYYREEENGRGNFPPRFSGLQFPNYSSELNVNALELDDSALYLCASSLGRTDTQYFGPGTRLTVL.